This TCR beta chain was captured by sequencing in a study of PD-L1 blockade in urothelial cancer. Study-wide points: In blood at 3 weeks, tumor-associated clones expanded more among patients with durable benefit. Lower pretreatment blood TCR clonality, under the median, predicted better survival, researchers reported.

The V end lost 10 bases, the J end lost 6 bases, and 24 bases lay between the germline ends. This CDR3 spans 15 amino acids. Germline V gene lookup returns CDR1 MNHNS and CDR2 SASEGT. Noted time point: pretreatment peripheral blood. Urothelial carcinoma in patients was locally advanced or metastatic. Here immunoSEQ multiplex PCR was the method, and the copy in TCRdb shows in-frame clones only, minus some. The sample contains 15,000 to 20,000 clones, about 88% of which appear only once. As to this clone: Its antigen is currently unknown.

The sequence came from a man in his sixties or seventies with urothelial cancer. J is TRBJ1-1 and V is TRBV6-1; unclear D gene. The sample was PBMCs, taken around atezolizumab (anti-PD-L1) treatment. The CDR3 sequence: CATIPSYSGVSEAFF. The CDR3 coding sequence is TGTGCCACCATACCTTCGTATAGCGGCGTCTCTGAAGCTTTCTTT.